This T cell receptor (beta chain) was observed in a study of blood T cell repertoires in COVID-19. Study-level background: PBMCs, B-cell-depleted T cells, or T cells were the source of the cDNA or gDNA that made up the material.

The CDR3 runs 12 residues. Germline CDR1 and CDR2: SGHNT and YENEEA. Trimming shortened V by 3 bases and J by 7 bases, and 7 bases separated the two germline ends. Sequencing used immunoSEQ multiplex PCR; TCRdb keeps in-frame clones, though not all of them. The table shows 140,000 to 150,000 clones, with approximately 83% occurring only once. This clonotype was sampled from a woman in her fifties or sixties with COVID-19, enrolled during active disease. The J gene is TRBJ2-1, the V gene TRBV11-3; D is undetermined. The specimen was peripheral blood. The CDR3 is CASSFNLNEQFF. The CDR3 DNA sequence: TGTGCCAGCAGCTTTAATTTGAATGAGCAGTTCTTC.